The rows below give T cell receptor beta chains drawn from one sample of a study of Graves' ophthalmopathy and Graves' hyperthyroidism. One entry per CDR3 protein, called by TCRdb with MiXCR from the multiplex PCR reads. In the table there are 360,000 or so distinct CDR3 sequences, 15% to 20% of which are singletons. The sample consisted of peripheral blood. The receptors originated from a woman between 18 and 30 years old with Graves' ophthalmopathy. CDR3s include the opening cysteine and the closing phenylalanine or tryptophan. D genes are given only for firm matches. Rows give clone size only sometimes, using once, few, many, or a class for an expanded clone.

TRBJ2-5 NA 16 many TRBV6-2/TRBV6-3 CASILSRARGQETQYF TGTGCCAGCATCCTGTCCAGGGCCCGTGGCCAAGAGACCCAGTACTTC
TRBJ2-5 TRBD1 13 many TRBV20-1 CSATDRGQETQYF TGCAGTGCTACCGACAGGGGCCAAGAGACCCAGTACTTC
TRBJ1-1 NA 13 few TRBV7-3 CASSLGFGTEAFF TGTGCCAGCAGCTTAGGGTTCGGCACTGAAGCTTTCTTT
TRBJ1-1 TRBD1 15 few TRBV9 CASSVGTGGNTEAFF TGTGCCAGCAGCGTTGGGACAGGGGGCAACACTGAAGCTTTCTTT
TRBJ2-7 NA 13 NA TRBV6-1 CASNEDGIYEQYF TGTGCCAGCAACGAGGACGGAATCTACGAGCAGTACTTC
TRBJ2-7 TRBD1 17 many TRBV11-1 CASSLATGGPHSYEQYF TGTGCCAGCAGCTTAGCGACAGGGGGACCCCACTCCTACGAGCAGTACTTC
TRBJ2-7 NA 16 NA TRBV12-3/TRBV12-4 CASSLDRGRGTYEQYF TGTGCCAGCAGTTTAGACAGGGGACGGGGGACCTACGAGCAGTACTTC
TRBJ1-5 TRBD1 19 many TRBV28 CASSFRRLDRGALDQPQHF TGTGCCAGCAGTTTTCGTCGACTGGACAGGGGTGCCCTCGATCAGCCCCAGCATTTT
TRBJ1-1 NA 13 NA TRBV12-3/TRBV12-4 CASSPRLGTGAFF TGTGCCAGCAGTCCCCGTCTGGGGACTGGAGCTTTCTTT
TRBJ1-6 TRBD1 15 many TRBV28 CASQGGSGVNSPLHF TGTGCCAGCCAGGGGGGGTCAGGGGTCAATTCACCCCTCCACTTT
TRBJ2-2 TRBD1 16 many TRBV28 CASSSQRTGEAGELFF TGTGCCAGCTCCTCTCAGCGGACAGGAGAGGCCGGGGAGCTGTTTTTT
TRBJ1-6 TRBD1 14 many TRBV12-3/TRBV12-4 CASRRRDRVGSLHF TGTGCCAGCAGACGAAGGGACAGGGTAGGTTCCCTCCACTTT
TRBJ2-7 TRBD1 15 many TRBV20-1 CSARDLRDSSYEQYF TGCAGTGCTAGAGACCTCCGGGACAGCTCCTACGAGCAGTACTTC
TRBJ2-5 TRBD1 15 many TRBV7-2 CASSLPGQGQETQYF TGTGCCAGCAGCCTCCCGGGACAGGGCCAAGAGACCCAGTACTTC
TRBJ1-1 NA 13 NA TRBV7-2 CALAAPSYTEAFF TGTGCCTTAGCGGCACCCAGCTACACTGAAGCTTTCTTT
TRBJ1-2 TRBD1 13 NA TRBV28 CASSLDRSYGYTF TGTGCCAGCAGTTTGGACAGGAGCTATGGCTACACCTTC
TRBJ2-7 NA 11 many TRBV20-1 CSARWDYEQYF TGCAGTGCCAGGTGGGACTACGAGCAGTACTTC
TRBJ2-5 TRBD2 12 many TRBV30 CAWTGIGTRWYF TGTGCCTGGACCGGAATCGGGACTAGGTGGTACTTC
TRBJ1-2 TRBD1 15 many TRBV5-6 CASSSLGQGVGGYTF TGTGCCAGCAGCAGCCTTGGACAGGGGGTTGGTGGCTACACCTTC
TRBJ1-1 NA 13 many TRBV7-6 CASSLGTETEAFF TGTGCCAGCAGCCTCGGCACAGAGACTGAAGCTTTCTTT
TRBJ1-2 NA 15 NA TRBV11-2 CASSLWTALSGGYTF TGTGCCAGCAGCTTATGGACGGCTCTTTCGGGAGGCTACACCTTC
TRBJ2-4 TRBD1 12 many TRBV29-1 CSVVEDRAIQYF TGCAGCGTTGTCGAGGACAGGGCGATTCAGTACTTC
TRBJ1-3 NA 16 many TRBV12-3/TRBV12-4 CASSLTGTVSGNTIYF TGTGCCAGCAGTTTAACCGGGACGGTCTCTGGAAACACCATATATTTT
TRBJ1-2 NA 17 many TRBV11-2 CASSFHPWAEPNYGYTF TGTGCCAGCAGCTTTCACCCTTGGGCAGAGCCGAACTATGGCTACACCTTC
TRBJ2-3 NA 16 NA TRBV6-1 CASRSDYRALSDTQYF TGTGCCAGCAGATCCGACTATCGGGCGCTGTCAGATACGCAGTATTTT
TRBJ2-5 NA 11 many TRBV20-1 CSARVGETQYF TGCAGTGCTAGGGTCGGAGAGACCCAGTACTTC
TRBJ1-3 NA 12 many TRBV7-9 CASSYPMDTIYF TGTGCCAGCAGCTACCCCATGGACACCATATATTTT
TRBJ2-7 TRBD2 14 NA TRBV12-3/TRBV12-4 CASSLWREAYEQYF TGTGCCAGCAGTTTGTGGCGGGAGGCCTACGAGCAGTACTTC
TRBJ1-3 NA 16 many TRBV11-2 CASRFRTGGSGNTIYF TGTGCCAGCAGATTCCGGACGGGTGGCTCTGGAAACACCATATATTTT
TRBJ1-6 NA 14 many TRBV28 CASTGTWRNSPLHF TGTGCCAGCACCGGAACCTGGCGGAATTCACCCCTCCACTTT
TRBJ1-4 NA 15 NA TRBV28 CASNKAAALGEKLFF TGTGCCAGCAATAAGGCGGCGGCATTAGGAGAAAAACTGTTTTTT
TRBJ1-2 NA 17 many TRBV7-2 CASSLATHLTRSNGYTF TGTGCCAGCAGCTTAGCAACCCACCTCACCCGTTCCAATGGCTACACCTTC
TRBJ2-5 NA 13 NA TRBV7-2 CASSLVVAETQYF TGTGCCAGCAGCTTAGTCGTGGCGGAGACCCAGTACTTC
TRBJ1-2 TRBD1 14 many TRBV30 CAWSRDRGQDGYTF TGTGCCTGGAGTAGGGACAGGGGGCAGGATGGCTACACCTTC